This entry is about one T cell receptor (beta chain). The specificity of this receptor is unknown. No base quality information exists; no much larger clone differs at one position. The library was obtained by the immunoSEQ multiplex PCR assay. The clones in this table, taken by TCRdb from immuneACCESS, are in-frame only. Not every clone is retained; where verified, under half of the shortfall comes from an unresolved V gene, and the cause of the rest is unknown. This sample has roughly 13,000 clones in its table, and more than 90% of those were observed once. The ten biggest clones cover approximately 2% of the sample. From a lookup of the germline V gene (reference sequence), CDR1 and CDR2 are GTSNPN and SVGIG. V and J are truncated by 0 bases and 7 bases respectively, leaving an intervening sequence of 13 bases. Inclusive of the bounding cysteine and phenylalanine, the CDR3 is 14 residues long. Solely the CDR3 DNA is kept, with 42 bases framed from the first base.

The samples were obtained from people who had Merkel cell carcinoma. The entry originates in a study of T cells and Merkel cell carcinoma outcomes (dated by TCRdb to about 2020). For context, the study as a whole: The study examined the tumor T-cell repertoire together with T-cell density as predictors of clinical outcome in patients with Merkel cell carcinoma.

Study-level results and caveats: T-cell repertoire features combined with T-cell density were reported to predict clinical outcomes in Merkel cell carcinoma patients.

This TCR derives from a human donor with Merkel cell carcinoma. The chain is assembled from TRBV30 and TRBJ2-1; D gene: possibly TRBD2, on 5 matching bases. Sequenced material: tumor tissue from Merkel cell carcinoma. The DNA sequence is as follows: TGTGCCTGGAGTGTAAAGGCGGGTGTTAATGAGCAGTTCTTC. This is translated as CAWSVKAGVNEQFF.